The clone carrying this T cell receptor (beta chain) has more than one count but fewer than ten. The antigen is not known. V lost 5 bases to trimming and J lost 0 bases, with 11 bases between them. The CDR3 extends over 15 amino acids. The germline V gene has CDR1 GTSNPN and CDR2 SVGIG (reference sequence). Only in-frame clones appear in the TCRdb table, and some are missing; sequencing was by immunoSEQ multiplex PCR. Of roughly 20,000 clones in the sample, about 80% are singletons; the top ten hold 3% to 3.5%. These data originate in a study of tumor-infiltrating lymphocytes in localized non-small cell lung cancer. Study-wide points: Recurrence-free survival showed no association with tumor T-cell fraction. Only some patients had TCR sequencing, depending on available tissue.

The clonotype was recovered from a human donor with non-small cell lung cancer. The sequenced sample was lung tumor tissue. The V gene is TRBV30, the J gene TRBJ2-6; D perhaps matches TRBD2 (6 bases). The CDR3: CAWSWGGSGANVLTF. The CDR3 nucleotides read TGTGCCTGGTCGTGGGGAGGCTCTGGGGCCAACGTCCTGACTTTC.